Here is one T cell receptor (beta chain) with its context. No cognate antigen has been identified for it. One base away there is no much larger clone; base qualities are not given. CDR1 PRHDT and CDR2 FYEKMQ were looked up in the germline V gene (reference sequence). Trimmed from V: 4 bases; trimmed from J: 8 bases; junction bases lacking a gene match: 7. The CDR3 runs 14 residues from the cysteine to the phenylalanine. Only the CDR3 DNA stays, 42 bases, in frame from base 1. The library relied on the immunoSEQ multiplex PCR assay. The multiplex PCR relied on a mix of 60 forward primers for TCR Vbeta segments and 13 reverse primers for TCR Jbeta segments. The CDR3 region of rearranged TCR beta genes was amplified from genomic DNA with a multiplex PCR assay. On the Illumina HiSeq System, the amplified TCR beta libraries were sequenced as 87-base-pair reads. The paper's processing steps were these. Across the 600 to 700 repertoires, a later analysis counted about 81 million unique TCR beta chains, some 11 million of which were shared by at least two donors. Raw reads were error-corrected and collapsed into unique sequences by a nearest-neighbor algorithm in which closely related sequences were merged to remove PCR and sequencing errors. To assign V, D and J gene segments, CDR3 sequences were aligned to IMGT reference sequences. For a sequence to be retained, at least a six-nucleotide match to both a V gene segment and a J gene segment was required. A rearrangement counted as productive if the CDR3 had no stop codons and remained in frame with V and J, and every other rearrangement counted as non-productive. CDR3 was defined according to IMGT convention as the region running from the second conserved V-encoded cysteine to the conserved J-encoded phenylalanine. The earlier analysis of more than 450 of the donors excluded sequences that lacked an unambiguous match to a single V gene segment. In an earlier analysis of approximately 590 of the donors, a V segment was called functional when productive rearrangements were above 56.7%, and segregating when the standard deviation between donors exceeded 5%. A statistical classification framework was built to diagnose cytomegalovirus status from the catalog of TCR beta chain sequences. In a later analysis, TCR nucleotide sequences were compared against IMGT/GENE-DB human TR gene sequences so that V and J genes could be assigned. A later analysis assigned CDR3 sequences and most-parsimonious VDJ recombination scenarios with the TCRdist pipeline. In a later analysis, each TCR beta chain was defined by its CDR3 amino acid sequence together with its V-gene family, and reads lacking a unique V-gene family were excluded. To address suspected cross-contamination and a sequencing artifact, a later analysis removed around 590 highly shared, low-generation-probability nucleotide sequences. For each public chain, a later analysis derived a clonal expansion index from normalized ranks of inferred template counts within each repertoire. Generation probabilities in a later analysis came from a VDJ recombination model fitted to out-of-frame rearrangements, and those results were checked against IGoR. A later analysis scored TCR-TCR, TCR-HLA and TCR-CMV co-occurrence with hypergeometric tests, applying a repertoire-size bias correction to TCR pairs. A later analysis estimated false discovery rates by permuting HLA or CMV assignments 20 times. In a later analysis, co-occurring TCRs were grouped using DBSCAN, and TCRdist sequence similarity was added for clustering within HLA-allele-positive subsets. Co-occurrence clustering excluded repertoires with fewer than 30,000 or more than 120,000 public chains, plus five with anomalous nucleotide sharing. Sourced from immuneACCESS, this table was stored by TCRdb with only in-frame sequences that have V and J called. A share of the clones is absent; for the studies checked, an unresolved V gene accounts for under half, and the remainder has no known explanation. V, J and clone size are those of that table, while D and trimming were read from the DNA. The sample profile shows about 110,000 clones; around 86% of them were found once. The ten largest clones add up to over 2% of the sample.

This record belongs to a study of cytomegalovirus exposure and HLA in healthy donors (dated by TCRdb to 2016 to 2017). Regarding the complete study: In an earlier analysis of under 600 of the donors, less than 350 Gb of sequence data and 100 million or so unique TCR beta sequences from about 179 million T cells were reported. Roughly 300 gigabases of sequencing data and approximately 93 million unique TCR sequences were included in an early release covering 550 to 800 HLA-typed donors. A later genetic analysis used genome-wide SNP genotypes for about 55% of the 666 donors, treating that subset as a discovery cohort. Rather than drawing on any new phenotypic data, the later analysis identified candidate immune exposures from TCR beta sequences and the way those sequences occurred across donors. Donor age, sex, ethnicity and CMV serostatus were compiled alongside the repertoire data. The study was designed to test whether signatures of past pathogen exposure could be identified by cataloging public T cell receptors. In addition to the first cohort of 650 to 750 subjects, a separate validation cohort of approximately 120 different subjects was used. An earlier analysis of around 580 of the donors used high-throughput TCR beta sequencing to judge whether each TCR beta V gene segment behaved as functional or pseudogenic. Both class I and class II loci were covered by HLA typing, at four-digit resolution. A later analysis re-analyzed previously published TCR beta repertoires from roughly 600 donors and added high-resolution HLA genotyping to study TCR occurrence patterns. Roughly 5 DR-DQ haplotypes were treated as single units for association and clustering because of strong linkage in the cohort. Among 300 to 500 genotyped donors of the cohort, an average of around 250,000 unique TCR beta nucleotide sequences was sequenced per donor, of which about 20% were non-productive. To predict cytomegalovirus infection status, the study brought together high-throughput TCR immunosequencing, statistical association of individual TCRs with disease status, and machine learning. The number of typed donors differed by locus: roughly 629-630 for A, B, C, DRB1 and DQB1; 522 for DQA1; 606 for DPA1; and 400 to 480 for DPB1. The T cell repertoires of under 750 subjects were profiled by immunosequencing and related to cytomegalovirus serostatus. All discovery cohort repertoires had been generated on a single sequencing platform. Among the roughly 410 genotyped donors, around 81% belonged to the genetic ancestry cluster associated with self-reported Caucasian donors. What the study reported, not specific to this receptor: A further reported finding was that TCR beta sequences accurately predicted the HLA-A and HLA-B alleles for most subjects in the first cohort. Because HLA typing was unavailable for some donors at each locus, only the typed subset was used in association tests. In an earlier analysis of approximately 590 of the donors, most TCR beta V segments were observed in productive rearrangements about 90% or about 30% of the time, broadly matching IMGT annotations. Three of the identified cytomegalovirus-associated TCR beta chains were confirmed in vitro to be specific for cytomegalovirus antigens. According to a later analysis, parvovirus B19, influenza, CMV and Epstein-Barr virus appeared linked to several top co-occurrence clusters. In this cohort, only TCR beta chains were sequenced, and detectable features were limited by the absence of alpha or paired-chain data. A later genetic analysis reported fewer N-insertions in productive TCRs among donors in an Asian-associated ancestry cluster than the roughly 700-donor mean. Cytomegalovirus status was reported to be diagnosed by the classifier with high specificity and sensitivity in both the original and validation cohorts. The presence/absence analyses assumed that sequencing depth was roughly uniform across donors, and that assumption may not be true. The authors suggested that the approach could potentially be generalized to other disease states and immunological phenotypes. When HLA alleles, especially DR and DQ, strongly co-occurred, TCR associations were difficult to assign to individual alleles. A later genetic analysis associated a missense DCLRE1C variant with V-gene and J-gene trimming of TCR beta chains, and an independent cohort replicated the association. In a later analysis, the rate of TCR association differed among HLA loci, with DRB1 alleles having the most associated TCRs and HLA-C alleles having the fewest. Linkage disequilibrium might explain the correlated functional status among segregating V segments, but an unknown experimental factor could not be excluded. The only immune exposure information available for the cohort was CMV serostatus. A later analysis associated 17,000 or so TCR beta sequences with specific HLA alleles at a false discovery rate of 0.05. A group of highly shared sequence variants was considered likely to be a technical artifact of the sequencing pipeline. In a later analysis, HLA-associated TCR beta chains were found to be more clonally expanded and to have lower generation probabilities than equally common non-associated chains. The 87-base-pair reads could not distinguish some IMGT-functional V segments, including TRBV6-2 and TRBV6-3, so those segments were excluded. Most TCR sequences were seen in very few donors, while some public TCRs were found in many individuals. In a later analysis, most CMV-associated TCR beta chains were found to appear HLA-restricted, with HLA associations seemingly driven largely by CMV exposure. Because counts were too low, seventeen rarely observed V segments, including chromosome 9 orphons, were excluded from the earlier analysis of 587 of the donors. A total of 150 to 200 TCR beta chains were listed by the study as associated with cytomegalovirus.

The cohort comprised around 700 healthy bone marrow donors. At the time of sampling, every cohort member was nominally healthy, though immune exposures that went unrecorded were likely present. The donor was CMV seronegative and was included in the group of 352 seronegative cohort members. Every donor gave a peripheral blood sample, and the peripheral blood mononuclear cells from that sample were used for TCR beta sequencing. The Qiagen DNeasy Blood Extraction Kit was used to extract genomic DNA from the blood cell samples. This clonotype was obtained from a woman aged 30 to 39 in good health and CMV-seronegative. The chain is encoded by TRBV13 joined to TRBJ1-4; 7 nucleotides in the junction match TRBD1. Specimen: PBMCs. The nucleotide sequence is given as TGTGCCAGCAGCTCCTACCCAGGGGGGGAAAAACTGTTTTTT. Translated, this is CASSSYPGGEKLFF.